The 17 T cell receptor beta chains below come from one sample, sequenced in a study of CD8 T cells in Susac syndrome (dated by TCRdb to between 2018 and 2021). The library relied on the immunoSEQ multiplex PCR assay. RNA was extracted using the RNeasy kit, and roughly 0.5 to 1 microgram was reverse transcribed with random hexamers. Using fastp at Q25 and MiXCR, TCRdb reprocessed the public reads and kept productive beta chains. CDR3 protein duplicates are merged, each entry listing the most common genes and DNA. The sample yields over 20,000 distinct CDR3 sequences; around 93% were counted once. The ten biggest clones cover about 0.63% of the sample. Sequenced input: CD8+ T cells from PBMCs. Every receptor here comes from a human donor with Susac syndrome.

V and J are TRBV3-1 and TRBJ1-3; tentative D call: TRBD1 (5 bases). CDR3 length: 15 residues. V was cut by 0 bases and J by 2 bases, with 8 bases left in between. Germline CDR1 is LGHDT and CDR2 is YNNKEL (reference sequence). The CDR3 DNA reads TGTGCCAGCAGCCAAGATTCGGGGCCTGGAAACACCATATATTTT. Residues: CASSQDSGPGNTIYF.

The CDR3 DNA follows: TGCAGCGTAGGACAGAACACCGGGGAGCTGTTTTTT. It encodes CSVGQNTGELFF. This chain connects TRBV29-1 to TRBJ2-2; D is possibly TRBD1 (5 bases). CDR1 is SQVTM, CDR2 ANQGSEA, per germline. Trimming removed 6 bases from V and 1 base from J, with 6 bases in between. The CDR3 contains 12 residues.

The chain employs TRBV5-1 and TRBJ2-1; possibly TRBD1 for D (6 bases). V dropped 0 bases and J dropped 3 bases, with 10 bases sitting between them. Germline V gene lookup returns CDR1 SGHRS and CDR2 YFSETQ. The CDR3 is 15 residues long. CDR3: CASSLEGDVYNEQFF. CDR3 nucleotide sequence: TGCGCCAGCAGCTTGGAGGGGGACGTCTACAATGAGCAGTTCTTC.

In regard to this clonotype: One end of the junction fails to match germline, which may point to a read error. The CDR3 DNA sequence: TGTGCCAGCAGTTACTCGGGAGGGAACGCCGGGGAGCTGTTTTTT. This sequence encodes CASSYSGGNAGELFF. The gene calls are TRBV6-5 and TRBJ2-2; 7 bases line up with TRBD2. The germline CDR1 and CDR2 sequences are MNHEY and SVGAGI. The CDR3 length is 15 residues.

This chain uses TRBV11-2 with TRBJ1-6; D not certain. V dropped 0 bases and J dropped 7 bases, with 13 bases sitting between them. This CDR3 spans 16 amino acids. CDR1 is SGHAT, CDR2 FQNNGV, per germline. The DNA for the CDR3 is TGTGCCAGCAGCTTAGATGTTTTGGTAGCCAATTCACCCCTCCACTTT. Translating it yields CASSLDVLVANSPLHF.

The V gene is TRBV20-1, the J gene TRBJ1-1; 7 bases fit TRBD1. Germline V CDR1 and CDR2: DFQATT, SNEGSKA (reference sequence). The CDR3 totals 16 residues. After removal of 5 bases from V and 2 bases from J, the junction contained 14 bases not matched to a gene. The CDR3 DNA sequence: TGCAGTGCTTCCTATTCGATACAGGGGCCTAACACTGAAGCTTTCTTT. Protein: CSASYSIQGPNTEAFF.

This clonotype has a handful of counts. The chain uses TRBV7-6 and TRBJ2-7; D is possibly TRBD2 (5 bases). With 1 base removed from V and 2 bases from J, the gap between germline ends came to 9 bases. The CDR3 sequence is 14 residues long. Looked up from germline, CDR1 is SGHVS and CDR2 is FNYEAQ. CDR3 nucleotides: TGTGCCAGCAGCTTAGGGACTGGGGCCTACGAGCAGTACTTC. Its translation is CASSLGTGAYEQYF.

The V and J genes are TRBV5-1 and TRBJ2-7; 8 nucleotides line up with TRBD1. The CDR3 loop spans 17 amino acids. Per the germline V gene, CDR1 is SGHRS and CDR2 is YFSETQ. V lost 4 bases and J lost 7; bases outside the gene matches: 19. The CDR3 DNA follows: TGCGCCAGCAGCGACTGGACAGGGTGGTCTCTACTGGGTGAGCAGTACTTC. This translates into CASSDWTGWSLLGEQYF.

CDR3 sequence (DNA): TGTGCCATCAACGAGGGTTGGGGGGAAACCCAGTACTTC. Translation: CAINEGWGETQYF. The chain uses TRBV10-3 and TRBJ2-5, with a possible D match to TRBD2 (6 bases). The CDR3 is made up of 13 amino acids. The V gene's germline CDR1 is ENHRY and CDR2 SYGVKD. V lost 7 bases, J lost 8 bases, and 17 bases lay in between.

This chain links TRBV5-4 with TRBJ2-7; 13 nucleotides agree with TRBD2. Germline CDR1 SGHNT, CDR2 YYREEE (reference sequence). This CDR3 is 15 amino acids long. V lost 4 bases and J lost 4; bases outside the gene matches: 5. The CDR3 nucleotides are TGTGCCAGCAGCGAGGGACTAGCGGGGCGGTACGAGCAGTACTTC. Translating gives CASSEGLAGRYEQYF.

The rearrangement links TRBV19 to TRBJ2-7, with 7 bases fitting TRBD1. V was pared by 4 bases and J by 2 bases, with 5 bases of the junction left unmatched. From germline, CDR1 is LNHDA and CDR2 SQIVND (reference sequence). The CDR3 spans 14 residues. CDR3 sequence: CASSNRDRPYEQYF. As DNA, the CDR3 is TGTGCCAGTAGTAACCGGGACAGACCCTACGAGCAGTACTTC.

This clonotype was counted a single time. The V call is TRBV20-1, the J call TRBJ2-3, with D possibly TRBD2 on 7 matching bases. The germline V gene encodes CDR1 DFQATT and CDR2 SNEGSKA (reference sequence). Trimming removed 3 bases from V and 0 bases from J, with 16 bases in between. The CDR3 totals 16 residues. The CDR3 here is CSASFGRGQSTDTQYF. CDR3 DNA sequence: TGCAGTGCTAGTTTCGGGCGGGGGCAGAGCACAGATACGCAGTATTTT.

V and J are TRBV15 and TRBJ2-2, with D unclear. CDR1 is LNHNV, CDR2 YYDKDF, per germline (reference sequence). The CDR3 has 13 residues. Trimming cost V 8 bases and J 4 bases, with 11 bases left between them. As DNA, the CDR3 is TGTGCCACCTCTCCCCTCTTCACCGGGGAGCTGTTTTTT. It encodes CATSPLFTGELFF.

This sequence joins TRBV6-5 and TRBJ1-1; TRBD1 agrees at 12 bases. The CDR3 is 15 residues long. After removal of 5 bases from V and 4 bases from J, the junction contained 5 bases not matched to a gene. From germline, CDR1 is MNHEY and CDR2 SVGAGI. CDR3 sequence: CASSRDRGRGTEAFF. CDR3 nucleotide sequence: TGTGCCAGCAGTCGGGACAGGGGGCGCGGCACTGAAGCTTTCTTT.

The chain couples TRBV3-1 to TRBJ2-1; D uncertain. This CDR3 has 13 amino acids. V gave up 0 bases and J gave up 4 bases, with 4 bases separating them. CDR1 is LGHDT and CDR2 is YNNKEL in the germline V gene (reference sequence). In DNA, the CDR3 is TGTGCCAGCAGCCAAGATGGTTACAATGAGCAGTTCTTC. It is translated as CASSQDGYNEQFF.

The CDR3 DNA reads as TGTGCCACTAAAATTATGGGGGCGCTCCATGAAAAACTGTTTTTT. It is translated as CATKIMGALHEKLFF. V and J are TRBV19 and TRBJ1-4, with D perhaps TRBD1 (6 bases). Trimming took 10 bases from V and 6 from J, leaving 21 bases between them. CDR1 and CDR2 from the germline V gene are LNHDA and SQIVND (reference sequence). There are 15 residues in the CDR3.

This clonotype occurred a few times. Written as DNA, the CDR3 is TGTGCCAGCAGCGGGGGGGTGCGGGTACAAGAGACCCAGTACTTC. As protein: CASSGGVRVQETQYF. J is TRBJ2-5 and V is TRBV9; maybe TRBD2 (6 bases). Trimming pared 3 bases from V and 2 bases from J, leaving 14 bases between. The CDR3 has 15 residues. In germline, CDR1 is SGDLS, CDR2 YYNGEE.